This T cell receptor beta chain was documented in a study of control samples from healthy donors and cancer patients. The CDR3 totals 14 residues. Trimming left V 2 bases short and J 1 base short, with 8 bases between. CDR1 is SGHTA and CDR2 is FQGNSA in the germline V gene. The method was immunoSEQ multiplex PCR; TCRdb's version includes in-frame clones alone and lacks a portion of them. The table has 100,000 to 150,000 clones, roughly 90% seen once. Source material: blood. The chain uses TRBV7-2 and TRBJ1-1; D remains ambiguous. This receptor was obtained from a woman under 30 in good health. Here the CDR3 DNA reads TGTGCCAGCAGCTTATTACAGAAGAACACTGAAGCTTTCTTT. As protein: CASSLLQKNTEAFF.